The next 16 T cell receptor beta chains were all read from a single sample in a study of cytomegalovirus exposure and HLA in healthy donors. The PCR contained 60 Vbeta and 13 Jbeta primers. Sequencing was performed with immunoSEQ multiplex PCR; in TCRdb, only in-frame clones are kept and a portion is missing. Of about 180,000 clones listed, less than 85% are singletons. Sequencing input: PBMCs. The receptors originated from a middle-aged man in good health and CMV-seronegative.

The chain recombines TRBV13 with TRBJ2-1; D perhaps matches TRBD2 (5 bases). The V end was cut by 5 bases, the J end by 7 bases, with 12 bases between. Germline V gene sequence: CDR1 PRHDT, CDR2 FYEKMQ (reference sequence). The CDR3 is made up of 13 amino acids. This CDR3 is CASSPNGGNEQFF. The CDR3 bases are TGTGCCAGCAGCCCCAATGGCGGGAATGAGCAGTTCTTC. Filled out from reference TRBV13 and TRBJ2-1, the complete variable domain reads AAGVIQSPRHLIKEKRETATLKCYPIPRHDTVYWYQQGPGQDPQFLISFYEKMQSDKGSIPDRFSAQQFSDYHSELNMSSLELGDSALYFCASSPNGGNEQFFGPGTRLTVL.

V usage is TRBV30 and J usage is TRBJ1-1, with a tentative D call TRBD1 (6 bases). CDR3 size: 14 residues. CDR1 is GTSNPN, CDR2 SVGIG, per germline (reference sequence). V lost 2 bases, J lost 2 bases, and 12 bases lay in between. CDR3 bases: TGTGCCTGGAGTAATAGGGGGGGAAACACTGAAGCTTTCTTT. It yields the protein CAWSNRGGNTEAFF.

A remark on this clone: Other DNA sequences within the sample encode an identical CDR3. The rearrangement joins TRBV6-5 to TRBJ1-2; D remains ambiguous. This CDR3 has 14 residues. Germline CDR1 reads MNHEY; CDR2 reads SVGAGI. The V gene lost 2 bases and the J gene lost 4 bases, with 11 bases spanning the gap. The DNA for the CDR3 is TGTGCCAGCAGTTACCGAGGCCGAGGCTATGGCTACACCTTC. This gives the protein CASSYRGRGYGYTF.

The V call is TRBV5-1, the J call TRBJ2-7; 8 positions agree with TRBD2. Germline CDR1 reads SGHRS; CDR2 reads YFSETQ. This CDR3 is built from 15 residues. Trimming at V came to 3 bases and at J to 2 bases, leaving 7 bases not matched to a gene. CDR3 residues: CASSYLAGPTYEQYF. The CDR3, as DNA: TGCGCCAGCAGCTACTTAGCGGGACCGACCTACGAGCAGTACTTC.

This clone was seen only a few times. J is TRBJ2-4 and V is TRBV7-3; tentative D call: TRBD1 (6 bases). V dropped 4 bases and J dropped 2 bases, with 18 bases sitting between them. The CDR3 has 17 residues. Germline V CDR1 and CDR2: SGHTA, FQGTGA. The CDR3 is CASSSSRDTRTKNIQYF. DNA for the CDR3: TGTGCCAGCAGCTCATCCCGGGACACCCGGACCAAAAACATTCAGTACTTC.

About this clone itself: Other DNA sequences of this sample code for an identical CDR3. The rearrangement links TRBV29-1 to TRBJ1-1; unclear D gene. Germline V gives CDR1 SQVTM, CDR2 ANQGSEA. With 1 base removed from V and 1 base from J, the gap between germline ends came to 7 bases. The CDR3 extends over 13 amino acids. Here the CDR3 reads CSVEGARNTEAFF. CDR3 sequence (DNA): TGCAGCGTTGAAGGGGCCAGGAACACTGAAGCTTTCTTT.

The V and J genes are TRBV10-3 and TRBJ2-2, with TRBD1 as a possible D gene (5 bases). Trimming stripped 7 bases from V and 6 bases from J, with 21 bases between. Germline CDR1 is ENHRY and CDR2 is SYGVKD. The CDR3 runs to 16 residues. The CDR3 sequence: CAITRGSSDAAGELFF. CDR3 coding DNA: TGTGCCATCACTAGGGGTAGCTCGGACGCGGCCGGGGAGCTGTTTTTT.

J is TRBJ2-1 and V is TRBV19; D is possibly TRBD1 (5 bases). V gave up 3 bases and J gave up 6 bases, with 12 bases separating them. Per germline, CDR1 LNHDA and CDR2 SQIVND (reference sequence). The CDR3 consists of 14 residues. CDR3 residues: CASSMAGWVNEQFF. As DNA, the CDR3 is TGTGCCAGTAGTATGGCAGGGTGGGTCAATGAGCAGTTCTTC.

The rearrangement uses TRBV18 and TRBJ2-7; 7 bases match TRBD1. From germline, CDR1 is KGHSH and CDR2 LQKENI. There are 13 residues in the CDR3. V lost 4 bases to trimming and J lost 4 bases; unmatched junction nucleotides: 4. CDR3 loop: CASSLGTVYEQYF. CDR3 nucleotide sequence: TGTGCCAGCTCACTGGGGACAGTGTACGAGCAGTACTTC.

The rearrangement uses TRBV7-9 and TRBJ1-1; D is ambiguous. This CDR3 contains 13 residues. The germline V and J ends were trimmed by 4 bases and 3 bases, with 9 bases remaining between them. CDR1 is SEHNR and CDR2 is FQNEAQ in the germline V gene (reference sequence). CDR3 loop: CASSSGEYTEAFF. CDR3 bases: TGTGCCAGCAGCTCCGGGGAGTACACTGAAGCTTTCTTT.

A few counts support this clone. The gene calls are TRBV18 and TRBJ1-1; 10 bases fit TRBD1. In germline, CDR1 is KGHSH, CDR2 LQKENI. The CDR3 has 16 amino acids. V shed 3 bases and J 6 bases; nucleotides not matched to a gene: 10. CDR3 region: CASSPGERDRGAEAFF. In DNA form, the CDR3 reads TGTGCCAGCTCACCCGGGGAACGGGACAGGGGTGCTGAAGCTTTCTTT. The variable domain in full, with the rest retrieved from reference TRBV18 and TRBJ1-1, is NAGVMQNPRHLVRRRGQEARLRCSPMKGHSHVYWYRQLPEEGLKFMVYLQKENIIDESGMPKERFSAEFPKEGPSILRIQQVVRGDSAAYFCASSPGERDRGAEAFFGQGTRLTVV.

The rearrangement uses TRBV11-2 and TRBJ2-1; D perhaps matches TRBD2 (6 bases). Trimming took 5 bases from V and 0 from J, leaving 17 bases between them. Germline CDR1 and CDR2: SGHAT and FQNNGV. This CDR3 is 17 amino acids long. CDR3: CASSQGARGFSYNEQFF. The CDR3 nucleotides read TGTGCCAGCAGCCAAGGGGCTCGGGGGTTCTCCTACAATGAGCAGTTCTTC.

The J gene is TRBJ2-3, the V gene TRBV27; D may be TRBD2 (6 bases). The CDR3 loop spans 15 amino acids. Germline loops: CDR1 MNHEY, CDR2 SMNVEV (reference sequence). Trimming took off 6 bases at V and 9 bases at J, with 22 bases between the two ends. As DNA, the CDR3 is TGTGCCAGCAGCGTTCTAGCGTCCAACGATCGCACGCAGTATTTT. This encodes CASSVLASNDRTQYF.

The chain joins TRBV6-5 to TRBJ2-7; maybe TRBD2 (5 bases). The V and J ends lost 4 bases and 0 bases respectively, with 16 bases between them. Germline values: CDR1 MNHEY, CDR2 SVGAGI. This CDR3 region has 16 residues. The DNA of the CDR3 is TGTGCCAGCAGTTCCCCGTTCAGCAGCGGCTCCTACGAGCAGTACTTC. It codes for CASSSPFSSGSYEQYF.

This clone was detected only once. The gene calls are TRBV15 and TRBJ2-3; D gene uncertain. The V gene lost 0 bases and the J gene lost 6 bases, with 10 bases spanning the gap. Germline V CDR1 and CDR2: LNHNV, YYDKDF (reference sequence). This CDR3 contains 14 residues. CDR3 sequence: CATSRDSSKDTQYF. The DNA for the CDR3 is TGTGCCACCAGCAGAGATTCCTCTAAGGATACGCAGTATTTT.

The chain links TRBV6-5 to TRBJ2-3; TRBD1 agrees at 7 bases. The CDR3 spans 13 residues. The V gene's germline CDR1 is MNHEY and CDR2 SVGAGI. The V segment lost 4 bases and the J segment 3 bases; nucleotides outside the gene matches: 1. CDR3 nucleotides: TGTGCCAGCAGTTTCAGGGGGACAGATACGCAGTATTTT. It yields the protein CASSFRGTDTQYF.